Listed below are T cell receptor beta chains from one sample, sequenced in a study of blood T cell repertoires in COVID-19. The method was immunoSEQ multiplex PCR; TCRdb's version includes in-frame clones alone and lacks a portion of them. The data show more than 90,000 clones, around 85% seen once. The material sequenced was peripheral blood. Source of these receptors: a man aged 50 or older with acute or convalescent COVID-19. Each CDR3 is given with its conserved first and last residue.

v_gene: TRBV2; j_gene: TRBJ1-1; CDR3aa: CASSEDRGLDTEAFF
v_gene: TRBV6-2/TRBV6-3; j_gene: TRBJ2-1; CDR3aa: CASSLAGHSYNEQFF
v_gene: TRBV10-3; j_gene: TRBJ1-5; CDR3aa: CAISESGAGGAGQPQHF
v_gene: TRBV5-1; j_gene: TRBJ2-2; CDR3aa: CASSLQSGGTGELFF
v_gene: TRBV30; j_gene: TRBJ1-5; CDR3aa: CAWSNGLSNQPQHF
v_gene: TRBV24-1; j_gene: TRBJ2-2; CDR3aa: CATSDPTGGAYTGELFF
v_gene: TRBV27; j_gene: TRBJ2-1; CDR3aa: CASSRGSYNEQFF
v_gene: TRBV20-1; j_gene: TRBJ2-5; CDR3aa: CSASRKVEAGGETQYF
v_gene: TRBV11-2; j_gene: TRBJ2-1; CDR3aa: CASSLRGLAGGSGNEQFF
v_gene: TRBV20-1; j_gene: TRBJ2-3; CDR3aa: CSVNPGDTQYF
v_gene: TRBV25-1; j_gene: TRBJ1-6; CDR3aa: CASRRTGNHSPLHF
v_gene: TRBV6-5; j_gene: TRBJ2-5; CDR3aa: CASRGLDQETQYF
v_gene: TRBV2; j_gene: TRBJ2-1; CDR3aa: CAPRTSRAGGYNEQFF
v_gene: TRBV4-1; j_gene: TRBJ2-3; CDR3aa: CASSQGLAGLSTDTQYF
v_gene: TRBV9; j_gene: TRBJ1-3; CDR3aa: CASSASPLPGNGNTIYF
v_gene: TRBV5-1; j_gene: TRBJ2-3; CDR3aa: CASSPDRGIDTQYF
v_gene: TRBV7-8; j_gene: TRBJ2-3; CDR3aa: CASSLGAEDTQYF
v_gene: TRBV4-1; j_gene: TRBJ2-7; CDR3aa: CASSQVATGSYEQYF
v_gene: TRBV19; j_gene: TRBJ1-5; CDR3aa: CASTGTGGSNQPQHF
v_gene: TRBV9; j_gene: TRBJ1-5; CDR3aa: CASSVGTGSSAPQHF
v_gene: TRBV7-9; j_gene: TRBJ1-6; CDR3aa: CASSLARGGNAPLHF
v_gene: TRBV7-9; j_gene: TRBJ1-2; CDR3aa: CASTLDYGYTF
v_gene: TRBV7-9; j_gene: TRBJ1-1; CDR3aa: CASSLFERGNTEAFF
v_gene: TRBV11-2; j_gene: TRBJ2-7; CDR3aa: CASTISELAGPREQYF
v_gene: TRBV7-9; j_gene: TRBJ1-2; CDR3aa: CASSSQDREWDGYTF
v_gene: TRBV30; j_gene: TRBJ1-6; CDR3aa: CAWTKLRGNSPLHF
v_gene: TRBV6-6; j_gene: TRBJ2-7; CDR3aa: CASSLERAEASYEQYF
v_gene: TRBV13; j_gene: TRBJ2-2; CDR3aa: CASSLGFQGARTGELFF
v_gene: TRBV5-8; j_gene: TRBJ1-2; CDR3aa: CASSLLQGNYGYTF
v_gene: TRBV11-2; j_gene: TRBJ2-2; CDR3aa: CASSLSFLAGAGSGELFF
v_gene: TRBV24-1; j_gene: TRBJ2-1; CDR3aa: CATSDLQPAAGVVDEQFF
v_gene: TRBV5-4; j_gene: TRBJ2-5; CDR3aa: CASSTRDSQETQYF
v_gene: TRBV7-6; j_gene: TRBJ2-2; CDR3aa: CASSLVVAGGPGELFF
v_gene: TRBV30; j_gene: TRBJ2-1; CDR3aa: CAWSGTGEQFF
v_gene: TRBV18; j_gene: TRBJ1-1; CDR3aa: CASSGQANTEAFF
v_gene: TRBV3-1/TRBV3-2; j_gene: TRBJ1-4; CDR3aa: CASSQWQSNEKLFF
v_gene: TRBV5-5; j_gene: TRBJ1-1; CDR3aa: CASSLGQYTEAFF
v_gene: TRBV7-8; j_gene: TRBJ2-5; CDR3aa: CASSPLAATQETQYF
v_gene: TRBV24-1; j_gene: TRBJ1-6; CDR3aa: CATSPRLDYNSPLHF
v_gene: TRBV5-4; j_gene: TRBJ2-7; CDR3aa: CASSLAAGDRYEQYF
v_gene: TRBV4-1; j_gene: TRBJ1-4; CDR3aa: CASSPPVAGWSEKLFF
v_gene: TRBV9; j_gene: TRBJ2-3; CDR3aa: CASSVEDLSVGTDTQYF
v_gene: TRBV7-9; j_gene: TRBJ1-4; CDR3aa: CASSNQGLSDEKLFF
v_gene: TRBV19; j_gene: TRBJ2-7; CDR3aa: CASSPRTGAYEQYF
v_gene: TRBV12-3/TRBV12-4; j_gene: TRBJ1-2; CDR3aa: CASSLGQYGYTF
v_gene: TRBV5-1; j_gene: TRBJ1-3; CDR3aa: CASSPQGTGNTIYF
v_gene: TRBV9; j_gene: TRBJ2-3; CDR3aa: CASSGDRGWGTDTQYF
v_gene: TRBV16; j_gene: TRBJ1-1; CDR3aa: CASSRTGNTEAFF
v_gene: TRBV5-1; j_gene: TRBJ2-3; CDR3aa: CASSLGGQGATDTQYF
v_gene: TRBV9; j_gene: TRBJ1-5; CDR3aa: CASSLGAGNQPQHF
v_gene: TRBV5-1; j_gene: TRBJ2-3; CDR3aa: CASSKGQGTDTQYF
v_gene: TRBV28; j_gene: TRBJ2-7; CDR3aa: CASNKAGYEQYF
v_gene: TRBV5-1; j_gene: TRBJ2-7; CDR3aa: CASTQGQSYEQYF
v_gene: TRBV24-1; j_gene: TRBJ2-1; CDR3aa: CATSDPRDTVYNEQFF